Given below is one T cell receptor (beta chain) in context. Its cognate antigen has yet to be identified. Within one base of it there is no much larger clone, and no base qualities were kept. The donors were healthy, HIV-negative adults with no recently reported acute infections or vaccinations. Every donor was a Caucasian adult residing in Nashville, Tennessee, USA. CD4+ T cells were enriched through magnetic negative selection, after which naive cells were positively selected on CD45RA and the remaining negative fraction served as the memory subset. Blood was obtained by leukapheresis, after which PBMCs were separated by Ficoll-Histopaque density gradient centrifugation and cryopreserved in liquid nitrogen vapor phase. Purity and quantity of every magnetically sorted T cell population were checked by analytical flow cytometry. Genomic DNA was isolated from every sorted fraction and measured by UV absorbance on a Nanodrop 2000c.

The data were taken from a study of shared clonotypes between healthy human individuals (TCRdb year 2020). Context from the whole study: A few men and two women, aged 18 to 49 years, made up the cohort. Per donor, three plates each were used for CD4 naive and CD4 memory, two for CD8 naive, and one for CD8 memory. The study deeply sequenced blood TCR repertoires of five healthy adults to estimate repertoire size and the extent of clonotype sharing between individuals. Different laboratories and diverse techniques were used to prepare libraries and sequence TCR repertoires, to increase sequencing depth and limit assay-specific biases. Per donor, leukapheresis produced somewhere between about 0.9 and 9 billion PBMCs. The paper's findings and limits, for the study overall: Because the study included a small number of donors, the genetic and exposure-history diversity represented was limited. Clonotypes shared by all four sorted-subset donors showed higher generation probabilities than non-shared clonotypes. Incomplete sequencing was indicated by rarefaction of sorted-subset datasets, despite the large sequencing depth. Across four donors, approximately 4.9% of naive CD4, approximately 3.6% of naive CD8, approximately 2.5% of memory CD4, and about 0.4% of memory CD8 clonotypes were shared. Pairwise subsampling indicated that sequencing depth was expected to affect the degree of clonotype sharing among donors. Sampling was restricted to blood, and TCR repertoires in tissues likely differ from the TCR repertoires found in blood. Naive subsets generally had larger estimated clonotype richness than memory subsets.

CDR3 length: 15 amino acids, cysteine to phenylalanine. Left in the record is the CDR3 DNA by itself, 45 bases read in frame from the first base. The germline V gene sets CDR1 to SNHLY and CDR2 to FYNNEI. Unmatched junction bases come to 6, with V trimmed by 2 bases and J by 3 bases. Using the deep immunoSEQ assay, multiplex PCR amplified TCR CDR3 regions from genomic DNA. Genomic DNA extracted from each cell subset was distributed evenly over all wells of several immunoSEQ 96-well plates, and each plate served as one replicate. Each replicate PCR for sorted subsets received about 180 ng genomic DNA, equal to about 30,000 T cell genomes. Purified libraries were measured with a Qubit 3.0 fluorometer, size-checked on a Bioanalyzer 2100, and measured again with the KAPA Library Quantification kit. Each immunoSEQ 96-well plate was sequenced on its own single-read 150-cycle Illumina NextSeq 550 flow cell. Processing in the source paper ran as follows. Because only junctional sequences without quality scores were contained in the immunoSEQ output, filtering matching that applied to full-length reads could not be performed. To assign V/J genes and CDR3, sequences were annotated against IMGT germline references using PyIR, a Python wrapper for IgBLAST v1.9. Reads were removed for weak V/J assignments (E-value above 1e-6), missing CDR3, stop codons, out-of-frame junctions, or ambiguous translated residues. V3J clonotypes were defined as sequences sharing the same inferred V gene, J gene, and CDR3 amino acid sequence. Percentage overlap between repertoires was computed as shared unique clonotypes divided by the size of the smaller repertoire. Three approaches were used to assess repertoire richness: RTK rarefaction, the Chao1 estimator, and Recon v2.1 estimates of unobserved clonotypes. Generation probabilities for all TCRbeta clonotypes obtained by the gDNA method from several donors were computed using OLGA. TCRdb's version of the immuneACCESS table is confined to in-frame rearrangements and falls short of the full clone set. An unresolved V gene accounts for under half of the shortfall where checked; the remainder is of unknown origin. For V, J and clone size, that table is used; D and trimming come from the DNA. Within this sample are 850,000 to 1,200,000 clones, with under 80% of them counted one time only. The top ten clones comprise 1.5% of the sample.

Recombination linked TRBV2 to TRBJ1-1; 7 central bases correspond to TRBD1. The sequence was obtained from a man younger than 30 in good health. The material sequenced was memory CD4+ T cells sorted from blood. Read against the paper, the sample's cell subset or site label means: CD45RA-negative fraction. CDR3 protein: CASSELAGGDTEAFF. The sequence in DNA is TGTGCCAGCAGTGAACTGGCAGGGGGGGACACTGAAGCTTTCTTT. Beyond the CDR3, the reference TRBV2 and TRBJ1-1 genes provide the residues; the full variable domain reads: EPEVTQTPSHQVTQMGQEVILRCVPISNHLYFYWYRQILGQKVEFLVSFYNNEISEKSEIFDDQFSVERPDGSNFTLKIRSTKLEDSAMYFCASSELAGGDTEAFFGQGTRLTVV.